This entry describes one T cell receptor (beta chain). Its antigen is not known. This specimen belongs to a study of T cell responses to AZD1222 COVID-19 vaccine. Study at large: Pooled together were second doses at about 4 or about 12 weeks.

Points from the study as a whole: None of the repertoires were sampled until the peak T cell response had passed. Most donors were white British and more were female, and clonal diversity was possibly underestimated. The CD4 TCRs associated with vaccination extended across spike and predominated at 160-218 and 743-854.

TCRdb keeps only in-frame clones here, not all; method: immunoSEQ multiplex PCR. This table holds under 150,000 clones, around nine tenths found once. The clonotype originates from an adult in good health. Specimen: peripheral blood, collected on day 0 of AZD1222 vaccination.

The CDR3 sequence: CASSLSWNTEAFF. DNA of the CDR3: TGTGCCAGCAGTCTTTCATGGAACACTGAAGCTTTCTTT. V usage is TRBV27 and J usage is TRBJ1-1; D gene ambiguous. Germline-derived CDR1 and CDR2 are MNHEY and SMNVEV (reference sequence). The CDR3 runs 13 residues. Trimming left V 5 bases short and J 1 base short, with 8 bases between.